This TCR beta chain was profiled in a study of blood T cells in healthy people across ages. Study-level findings and limits: Whereas aged donors had fewer naive CD4+ cells, long-lived donors had more of them and higher diversity.

Regarding this clonotype: The antigen is not known.

This CDR3 has 14 residues. Germline CDR1 reads SGHAT; CDR2 reads FQNNGV. V shed 4 bases, J shed 3 bases, and the junction held 5 bases outside the gene matches. The second PCR ran roughly 7 to 12 cycles with a sample-barcoded 5' primer and J-beta primers. TCRdb passed the 5' RACE reads through MiXCR, listing each CDR3 protein once. The sample holds approximately 1.5 million distinct CDR3 sequences, 42% seen once. The source is a woman aged 18-30 years in good health. The chain carries TRBV11-2 and TRBJ2-7, with 8 bases identical to TRBD2. Sequenced material: blood. CDR3 loop: CASSSLLAVYEQYF. The DNA for the CDR3 is TGTGCCAGCAGCTCCCTACTAGCGGTCTACGAGCAGTACTTC.